The rows below give T cell receptor beta chains drawn from one sample of a study of identical twins. One entry per CDR3 protein, called by TCRdb with MiXCR from the 5' RACE reads. The sample includes under 300,000 distinct CDR3 sequences, more than 13% of them seen just once. Sequenced: memory (CD45RO+) T cells sorted from blood. The receptors derive from a young woman in good health. The CDR3 runs from the conserved cysteine through the conserved F or W. A D gene is named only where the DNA matches it firmly. Clone size appears in some rows only: once, few, many, or a class for an expanded clone.

TRBV21-1	TRBJ1-3	.	.	TGTGCCAGCAGCACCCGACAGGGCCCTCATGGAAACACCATATATTTT	CASSTRQGPHGNTIYF
TRBV11-2	TRBJ2-6	TRBD2	few	TGTGCCAGCAGCTTCAGGCCAGCGGGGTACTCTGGGGCCAACGTCCTGACTTTC	CASSFRPAGYSGANVLTF
TRBV7-9	TRBJ1-2	TRBD1	many	TGTGCCAGCAGCGCGGGACAGGGGGCTGACTATGGCTACACCTTC	CASSAGQGADYGYTF
TRBV5-6	TRBJ2-5	.	many	TGTGCCAGCAGCTCGGCCGCCAGCGGGCTACAAGAGACCCAGTACTTC	CASSSAASGLQETQYF
TRBV12-3/TRBV12-4	TRBJ2-7	TRBD2	few	TGTGCCAGCAGCGGGACTAGCTCTTCCTACGAGCAGTACTTC	CASSGTSSSYEQYF
TRBV4-3	TRBJ2-4	TRBD2	few	TGCGCCAGCAGCCAAGATGCGGGAGGGTGGAACATTCAGTACTTC	CASSQDAGGWNIQYF
TRBV10-3	TRBJ2-1	.	few	TGTGCCACCCGGGCTGAGGGAGCCTACAATGAGCAGTTCTTC	CATRAEGAYNEQFF
TRBV19	TRBJ1-1	.	few	TGTGCCAGTAGTACCAGACCCGATGTCCCTGAAGCTTTCTTT	CASSTRPDVPEAFF
TRBV5-1	TRBJ2-1	.	many	TGCGCCAGCAGCTTGGGGCCGCAGGGAGGACTCAATGAGCAGTTCTTC	CASSLGPQGGLNEQFF
TRBV9	TRBJ2-2	.	.	TGTGCCAGCAGCGTAGTGTCAGGGAGGACCGGGGAGCTGTTTTTT	CASSVVSGRTGELFF
TRBV27	TRBJ2-2	TRBD1	.	TGTGCCAGCAGAATACAGGGGGCGGGTAGAGGGGAGCTGTTTTTT	CASRIQGAGRGELFF
TRBV6-5	TRBJ2-1	.	few	TGTGCCAGCAGTTACAAGGGGATATCCTACAATGAGCAGTTCTTC	CASSYKGISYNEQFF
TRBV4-2	TRBJ2-5	.	many	TGTGCCAGCAGCCAAGATAGGGGGGGCCAAGAGACCCAGTACTTC	CASSQDRGGQETQYF
TRBV9	TRBJ2-2	.	.	TGTGCCAGCAGCGTAGTCCAAGGGCCCGGGGAGCTGTTTTTT	CASSVVQGPGELFF
TRBV20-1	TRBJ1-2	.	.	TGCAGTGTAATGGGAGTGGGGCAAGGCTACACCTTC	CSVMGVGQGYTF
TRBV3-1	TRBJ2-1	TRBD2	many	TGTGCCAGCAGCCAAGATCCGGCTAGCGGGAGGTGGCAGTTCTTC	CASSQDPASGRWQFF
TRBV4-1	TRBJ2-1	.	.	TGCGCCAGCAGCCGAGCAGAAGGGAGCTCCTACAATGAGCAGTTCTTC	CASSRAEGSSYNEQFF
TRBV5-6	TRBJ2-7	.	few	TGTGCCAGCAGCTGGGACACTTACGAGCAGTACTTC	CASSWDTYEQYF
TRBV15	TRBJ1-5	.	few	TGTGCCACCAGCACCAGAGGGGTAGGCGGCCAGCCCCAGCATTTT	CATSTRGVGGQPQHF
TRBV10-3	TRBJ1-2	.	few	TGTGCCATCAGTGAGAGCCAGTCGGCCGGCTACACCTTC	CAISESQSAGYTF
TRBV5-1	TRBJ1-2	TRBD1	.	TGCGCCAGCAGTTTCCGGACAGGGTCATATGGCTACACCTTC	CASSFRTGSYGYTF
TRBV6-1	TRBJ2-3	TRBD2	.	TGTGCCAGCAGTGAAGACGGGGGGGCCGCAGATACGCAGTATTTT	CASSEDGGAADTQYF
TRBV20-1	TRBJ1-1	.	.	TGCAGTGCTAGAGAGGTGGGGTCGGGCACTGAAGCTTTCTTT	CSAREVGSGTEAFF
TRBV20-1	TRBJ2-1	.	few	TGCAGTGCTACCCAGACTCAGGGGTACAATGAGCAGTTCTTC	CSATQTQGYNEQFF
TRBV5-1	TRBJ1-1	TRBD1	.	TGCGCCAGCAGCTTGCAGGGGGTCAGTCGAACTGAAGCTTTCTTT	CASSLQGVSRTEAFF
TRBV6-5	TRBJ2-3	.	.	TGTGCCAGCACTTCGCGAGAAAGCACAGATACGCAGTATTTT	CASTSRESTDTQYF
TRBV4-3	TRBJ1-1	TRBD1	.	TGCGCCAGCAGCCAAGGACAGGGGAGGGACACTGAAGCTTTCTTT	CASSQGQGRDTEAFF
TRBV6-5	TRBJ2-4	.	.	TGTGCCAGCAGTTCACCCATCGGGCCCAAAAACATTCAGTACTTC	CASSSPIGPKNIQYF
TRBV7-9	TRBJ2-7	.	.	TGTGCCGGATCCGGAGAAGCGGCCGCTTGGGAGCAGTACTTC	CAGSGEAAAWEQYF
TRBV12-3/TRBV12-4	TRBJ1-1	.	.	TGTGCCAGCACCCCCTCAAGCGGGGGAGGGGCTTTCTTT	CASTPSSGGGAFF
TRBV9	TRBJ2-1	.	few	TGTGCCAGCAGCGTAGCTACAGCGCGAGGCAGTTTCAATGAGCAGTTCTTC	CASSVATARGSFNEQFF
TRBV20-1	TRBJ2-3	TRBD2	few	TGCAGTGCTAGACGGAGCGGGAGGGCCGTAGATACGCAGTATTTT	CSARRSGRAVDTQYF
TRBV3-1	TRBJ1-4	.	many	TGTGCCAGCAGACACCTACACGCTTCACCCCCTGAAAAACTGTTTTTT	CASRHLHASPPEKLFF
TRBV20-1	TRBJ2-7	TRBD1	few	TGCAGTGCTACTTGGGACAGAAACTCCTACGAGCAGTACTTC	CSATWDRNSYEQYF
TRBV9	TRBJ2-5	.	.	TGTGCCAGCAGCCCCGGACAGTCCCAAGAGACCCAGTACTTC	CASSPGQSQETQYF
TRBV28	TRBJ1-1	.	.	TGTGCCAGCAGTGCCCCGGGGGCTGGGAACACTGAAGCTTTCTTT	CASSAPGAGNTEAFF
TRBV29-1	TRBJ2-2	.	few	TGCAGCGTAAAATGGGGGGTTGCCGGGGAGCTGTTTTTT	CSVKWGVAGELFF
TRBV3-1	TRBJ2-3	TRBD2	.	TGTGCCTGCAGCCCCGACCCAACTAGCGGGATGTCTGCTGGTACGCAGTATTTT	CACSPDPTSGMSAGTQYF
TRBV5-5	TRBJ2-1	.	few	TGTGCCAGCAGCACCTCCGGGACTTCTTACAATGAGCAGTTCTTC	CASSTSGTSYNEQFF
TRBV6-1	TRBJ1-6	.	.	TGTGCCAGCAGCCGAGACAGGAGCTCCTATAATTCACCCCTCCACTTT	CASSRDRSSYNSPLHF
TRBV7-9	TRBJ2-5	.	.	TGTGCCAGCAGCTCGCACGGGGAGACCCAGTACTTC	CASSSHGETQYF
TRBV9	TRBJ2-5	TRBD2	.	TGTGCCAGCAGCGGACTAGCGGGAGACCGTGAGACCCAGTACTTC	CASSGLAGDRETQYF